The 15 T cell receptor beta chains below all came from one sample that was sequenced in a study of blood T cell repertoires in COVID-19. Sequenced by immunoSEQ multiplex PCR; TCRdb stores in-frame clones only, minus some. The top ten clones hold about 4.6% of a sample with more than 65,000 clones, around 85% of them seen once. Sample: peripheral blood. Receptor source: an elderly man with acute or convalescent COVID-19.

The chain uses TRBV9 and TRBJ2-3, with D perhaps matching TRBD1 (7 bases). The V gene lost 0 bases and the J gene lost 3 bases, with 14 bases spanning the gap. This CDR3 spans 16 amino acids. Germline V lookup: CDR1 SGDLS, CDR2 YYNGEE. CDR3 in DNA: TGTGCCAGCAGCGTAGTTGAGGGGGCGGGGACAGATACGCAGTATTTT. It translates to CASSVVEGAGTDTQYF.

This chain joins TRBV12-3 or TRBV12-4 and TRBJ2-6; tentatively, D is TRBD1 (6 bases). V lost 5 bases to trimming and J lost 16 bases, with 12 bases between them. CDR3 length: 11 amino acids. DNA of the CDR3: TGTGCCAGCAGTCATGACAGGCATCTGACTTTC. This encodes CASSHDRHLTF.

J is TRBJ2-2 and V is TRBV4-3; D is undetermined. The CDR3 sequence is 15 residues long. The V gene lost 0 bases and the J gene lost 4 bases, with 9 bases spanning the gap. The germline gives CDR1 LGHNA, CDR2 YSLEER. CDR3 in DNA: TGCGCCAGCAGCCAAGAACAGATGATCACCGGGGAGCTGTTTTTT. This translates into CASSQEQMITGELFF.

The chain carries TRBV30 and TRBJ2-5; D is ambiguous. This CDR3 is 10 amino acids long. The V end was cut by 1 base, the J end by 8 bases, with 5 bases between. Germline-derived CDR1 and CDR2 are GTSNPN and SVGIG (reference sequence). The CDR3 DNA sequence: TGTGCCTGGAGTGGAGATACCCAGTACTTC. Protein product: CAWSGDTQYF. Using reference TRBV30 and TRBJ2-5 for the parts outside the CDR3, the full variable domain is SQTIHQWPATLVQPVGSPLSLECTVEGTSNPNLYWYRQAAGRGLQLLFYSVGIGQISSEVPQNLSASRPQDRQFILSSKKLLLSDSGFYLCAWSGDTQYFGPGTRLLVL.

The rearrangement joins TRBV6-4 to TRBJ1-6; 8 bases line up with TRBD1. V shed 6 bases and J 8 bases; nucleotides not matched to a gene: 6. Germline loops: CDR1 MRHNA, CDR2 SNTAGT. This CDR3 is 14 amino acids long. The chain's CDR3 is CASRGQGADSPLHF. The CDR3 DNA reads as TGTGCCAGCAGAGGACAGGGTGCGGATTCACCCCTCCACTTT.

This chain links TRBV5-8 with TRBJ2-2; 8 bases match TRBD2. Trimming cost V 7 bases and J 6 bases; bases outside gene matches: 11. The germline gives CDR1 SGHTS, CDR2 YDEGEE. The CDR3 consists of 15 residues. The CDR3 sequence: CASPIAGRYAGELFF. In DNA form, the CDR3 reads TGTGCCAGCCCGATAGCGGGAAGATACGCCGGGGAGCTGTTTTTT.

The V gene is TRBV7-8, the J gene TRBJ2-3; D possibly corresponds to TRBD1 (6 bases). Germline values: CDR1 SGHVS, CDR2 FQNEAQ. The length of the CDR3 is 15 residues. Trimming removed 3 bases from V and 4 bases from J, with 14 bases in between. CDR3 DNA: TGTGCCAGCAGCTTCAGGGGCCAGCAGGCAGATACGCAGTATTTT. This codes for CASSFRGQQADTQYF.

For this clone: A junction end diverges from the germline sequence, so it may reflect a read error. Other DNA sequences from this sample encode an identical CDR3 as well. V is TRBV28 and J is TRBJ2-6; 7 bases are shared with TRBD1. The CDR3 totals 15 residues. Germline V CDR1 and CDR2: MDHEN, SYDVKM. The CDR3 here is CASSPTGDWANVLTF. CDR3 DNA: TGTGCCAGCAGCCCAACAGGGGATTGGGCTAACGTCCTGACTTTC. Full variable domain (missing parts from reference TRBV28 and TRBJ2-6): DVKVTQSSRYLVKRTGEKVFLECVQDMDHENMFWYRQDPGLGLRLIYFSYDVKMKEKGDIPEGYSVSREKKERFSLILESASTNQTSMYLCASSPTGDWANVLTFGAGSRLTVL.

J is TRBJ2-6 and V is TRBV27, with D uncertain. CDR1 is MNHEY and CDR2 is SMNVEV in the germline V gene (reference sequence). The V and J ends lost 3 bases and 0 bases respectively, with 6 bases between them. This CDR3 is built from 15 residues. The DNA for the CDR3 is TGTGCCAGCAGTTTTGTTAGCTCTGGGGCCAACGTCCTGACTTTC. As protein: CASSFVSSGANVLTF.

As concerns this clone: Because it lacks the conserved phenylalanine or tryptophan at the end, this CDR3 is likely a read error. The DNA is omitted, as the CDR3 cannot be located on it reliably, and the CDR3 follows TCRdb's listing. V usage is TRBV12-2 and J usage is TRBJ2-7; the D segment call TRBD1 is taken from the table without a DNA check. TRBV12-2 is flagged as a pseudogene. The CDR3 length equals 12 residues, ends included. Here the CDR3 reads CASRLADRARAS.

The chain has TRBV2 and TRBJ1-6; D is uncertain. The length of the CDR3 is 15 residues. From germline, CDR1 is SNHLY and CDR2 FYNNEI. V lost 6 bases and J lost 0, with 9 bases in between. This chain's CDR3 is CASSQQSSYNSPLHF. The DNA of the CDR3 is TGTGCCAGCAGCCAACAGAGCTCCTATAATTCACCCCTCCACTTT.

This chain links TRBV5-1 with TRBJ2-2, with TRBD1 as a possible D gene (5 bases). The length of the CDR3 is 15 residues. The germline V gene encodes CDR1 SGHRS and CDR2 YFSETQ. V shed 0 bases and J shed 0 bases, with 6 bases lying between them. The DNA for the CDR3 is TGCGCCAGCAGCTTGGACAGGTCGAACACCGGGGAGCTGTTTTTT. Its protein is CASSLDRSNTGELFF. Full variable domain (rest looked up from reference TRBV5-1 and TRBJ2-2): KAGVTQTPRYLIKTRGQQVTLSCSPISGHRSVSWYQQTPGQGLQFLFEYFSETQRNKGNFPGRFSGRQFSNSRSEMNVSTLELGDSALYLCASSLDRSNTGELFFGEGSRLTVL.

This chain connects TRBV7-3 to TRBJ2-1; 14 bases agree with TRBD2. The germline gives CDR1 SGHTA, CDR2 FQGTGA. CDR3 size: 15 residues. With V trimmed by 5 bases and J by 6 bases, 3 bases remained unmatched. CDR3: CASSPTSGGVNEQFF. CDR3 coding DNA: TGTGCCAGCAGCCCGACTAGCGGGGGGGTCAATGAGCAGTTCTTC.

Comment on this clone: Because the CDR3 is missing its conserved closing phenylalanine or tryptophan, this is likely a read error. It is unclear where the CDR3 begins or ends on the DNA, so no DNA is shown, and the CDR3 is as TCRdb lists it. The chain recombines TRBV7-3 with TRBJ2-7; the D call in the table, TRBD1, was not verified against the DNA. Including both end residues, the CDR3 is 10 amino acids long. CDR1 SGHTA and CDR2 FQGTGA come from the germline V gene. The chain's CDR3 is CASTPDSSFP.

The rearrangement uses TRBV7-6 and TRBJ2-3; 8 bases map to TRBD2. The junction had 8 bases not matched to a gene; V was cut back by 8 bases and J by 1 base. From germline, CDR1 is SGHVS and CDR2 FNYEAQ. This CDR3 region has 15 residues. The CDR3 spells CASRAFGGGTDTQYF. The DNA of the CDR3 is TGTGCCAGCCGCGCCTTCGGGGGGGGCACAGATACGCAGTATTTT.